These T cell receptor beta chains were read from a single sample in a study of T cell responses to AZD1222 COVID-19 vaccine. The assay was immunoSEQ multiplex PCR, and TCRdb's table has in-frame clones only and misses some. Of over 70,000 clones listed, less than 85% are singletons. The starting material was peripheral blood, obtained on day 0 of AZD1222 vaccination. The receptors stem from an adult in good health. The CDR3 runs from the conserved cysteine through the conserved F or W. D genes are given only for firm matches. Only some rows state a clone size, as once, few, many or a class for expanded clones.

clone_size,d_call,v_call,j_call,cdr3_nt,cdr3_aa
NA,TRBD1,TRBV2,TRBJ1-5,TGTGCCAGCAGAGGGACAGGGATCCAGCCCCAGCATTTT,CASRGTGIQPQHF
once,TRBD1,TRBV2,TRBJ2-7,TGTGCCAGCACCTTTGACAGGGGCTACGAGCAGTACTTC,CASTFDRGYEQYF
few,NA,TRBV2,TRBJ2-2,TGTGCCAGCGGAACGGTCAATGGCGGGGAGCTGTTTTTT,CASGTVNGGELFF
NA,NA,TRBV14,TRBJ1-1,TGTGCCAGCAGCCAGAGGGCCTCACAGGGCTCAAAAGAAGCTTTCTTT,CASSQRASQGSKEAFF
NA,NA,TRBV24-1,TRBJ2-5,TGTGCCACCAGTGATTTACCAGAAGGGCCCAAAGAGACCCAGTACTTC,CATSDLPEGPKETQYF
NA,NA,TRBV9,TRBJ1-2,TGTGCCAGCAGCGTAAGAGTCTTTGATGGCTACACCTTC,CASSVRVFDGYTF
few,TRBD1,TRBV30,TRBJ2-5,TGTGCCTGGGGGACAGGGACGGACCAAGAGACCCAGTACTTC,CAWGTGTDQETQYF
NA,TRBD1,TRBV27,TRBJ2-1,TGTGCCAGCAGTACCGGGACAGGGGACTACAATGAGCAGTTCTTC,CASSTGTGDYNEQFF
NA,TRBD2,TRBV6-5,TRBJ2-5,TGTGCCAGCAGGCTGACTAGCGGGGGACAAAGTTACTTGTACTTC,CASRLTSGGQSYLYF
NA,NA,TRBV3-1/TRBV3-2,TRBJ1-4,TGTGCCAGCAGCCAACGCCACGGGGGTGAAAAACTGTTTTTT,CASSQRHGGEKLFF
few,NA,TRBV4-1,TRBJ1-2,TGCGCCAGCAGCCTCCGGGGCTATGGCTACACCTTC,CASSLRGYGYTF
NA,NA,TRBV10-1,TRBJ2-5,TGCGCCAGCAGTGGGGACCTTCGAGAGACCCAGTACTTC,CASSGDLRETQYF
NA,TRBD2,TRBV7-9,TRBJ2-5,TGTGCCAGCCGAGGACTAGCGGAAGAGACCCAGTACTTC,CASRGLAEETQYF
NA,NA,TRBV7-2,TRBJ2-7,TGTGCCAGCAGCCCTTTGATTGCCTACGAGCAGTACTTC,CASSPLIAYEQYF
NA,TRBD1,TRBV11-2,TRBJ2-6,TGTGCCAGCAGCCCACGAACAGGGGCCGGGGCCAACGTCCTGACTTTC,CASSPRTGAGANVLTF
NA,TRBD1,TRBV18,TRBJ1-1,TGTGCCAGCTCACTTTTAATCCCGGGACAGGGGGCAAGAAACACTGAAGCTTTCTTT,CASSLLIPGQGARNTEAFF
NA,TRBD1,TRBV5-1,TRBJ1-1,TGCGCCAGCAGGGACGGGACAGTCTTGAACACTGAAGCTTTCTTT,CASRDGTVLNTEAFF
NA,NA,TRBV9,TRBJ1-3,TGTGCCAGCAGCGTAGCGGACACTTCTGGAAACACCATATATTTT,CASSVADTSGNTIYF
NA,TRBD1,TRBV2,TRBJ1-2,TGTGCCAGCAGTCCGACAGGGGCTGATGGCTATGGCTACACCTTC,CASSPTGADGYGYTF
few,TRBD1,TRBV5-1,TRBJ1-5,TGCGCCAGCAGCTTTACAGGGGGCAATCAGCCCCAGCATTTT,CASSFTGGNQPQHF
NA,NA,TRBV7-9,TRBJ2-1,TGTGCCAGCACCCCCCCAGGGAGAGTTGGCAATGAGCAGTTCTTC,CASTPPGRVGNEQFF
many,NA,TRBV23-1,TRBJ1-5,TGCGCCAGCAGTCAATCTCGAAGGAACCCGCATCAGCCCCAGCATTTT,CASSQSRRNPHQPQHF
NA,NA,TRBV6-2/TRBV6-3,TRBJ1-1,TGTGCCAGCAGTTACGGTACGGGACTGAACACTGAAGCTTTCTTT,CASSYGTGLNTEAFF
NA,NA,TRBV5-1,TRBJ2-4,TGCGCCAGCAGCTTTAGCGAGGGTAGAAACATTCAGTACTTC,CASSFSEGRNIQYF
NA,NA,TRBV21-1,TRBJ2-1,TGTGCCAGCAGCGCCTGGGGACAGGGAAGGGATGAGCAGTTCTTC,CASSAWGQGRDEQFF
NA,TRBD1,TRBV6-5,TRBJ1-2,TGTGCCAGCAGTAAGACAGGGTGGCATGGCTACACCTTC,CASSKTGWHGYTF
NA,NA,TRBV11-3,TRBJ1-1,TGTGCCAGCAGCTTAGATTGGCCAGGGCCCGAGAGGAACCCTGAAGCTTTCTTT,CASSLDWPGPERNPEAFF
NA,TRBD1,TRBV5-1,TRBJ2-7,TGCGCCAGCAGCCAGAGACAGGGAACTGACGAGCAGTACTTC,CASSQRQGTDEQYF
NA,TRBD2,TRBV6-5,TRBJ2-7,TGTGCCAGCAGTTACGTCGACTTCGGACTAGCTAGCGAGCAGTACTTC,CASSYVDFGLASEQYF
NA,TRBD1,TRBV5-1,TRBJ1-6,TGCGCCAGCAGCCTGGGGACAGTGCCTCCCGGGATTAATTCACCCCTCCACTTT,CASSLGTVPPGINSPLHF
NA,NA,TRBV20-1,TRBJ2-1,TGCAGTGCTAGAGCGCGGAATGAGCAGTTCTTC,CSARARNEQFF
NA,NA,TRBV3-1/TRBV3-2,TRBJ2-4,TGTGCCAGCAGCCAAAAGTGGGTGGTAGCCAAAAACATTCAGTACTTC,CASSQKWVVAKNIQYF
NA,TRBD2,TRBV29-1,TRBJ2-5,TGCAGCCTCAGCCCGATCAACCTAGCGGGAGTTGAGGAGACCCAGTACTTC,CSLSPINLAGVEETQYF
NA,NA,TRBV3-1/TRBV3-2,TRBJ2-7,TGTGCCAGCTGGGGAGGGGGAGTCTACGAGCAGTACTTC,CASWGGGVYEQYF
NA,NA,TRBV5-1,TRBJ1-5,TGCGCCAGCAGCTTGGATGGAACAAATCAGCCCCAGCATTTT,CASSLDGTNQPQHF
NA,NA,TRBV11-3,TRBJ1-1,TGTGCCAGCAGCTTAAGGGGCCGGGGGACTGAAGCTTTCTTT,CASSLRGRGTEAFF
NA,NA,TRBV25-1,TRBJ1-1,TGTGCCAGCGTGGGGCGGGGTGGGGTCTTT,CASVGRGGVF
NA,NA,TRBV18,TRBJ2-5,TGTGCCAGCTCACTCCTGAAGGGGTCTCAAGAGACCCAGTACTTC,CASSLLKGSQETQYF
NA,NA,TRBV7-9,TRBJ1-6,TGTGCCAGCAGCCCTAGTCCAGGGTTTTCACCCCTCCACTTT,CASSPSPGFSPLHF
NA,NA,TRBV3-1/TRBV3-2,TRBJ2-7,TGTGCCAGCAGCCAAGGAGTAACCTCCTACGAGCAGTACTTC,CASSQGVTSYEQYF
NA,TRBD1,TRBV18,TRBJ1-6,TGTGCCAGCTCGCCTACAGGGGGCTCTTCACCCCTCCACTTT,CASSPTGGSSPLHF
NA,NA,TRBV4-1,TRBJ2-7,TGCGCCAGCAGCCAAGCTACTAAAGGGTCCTACGAGCAGTACTTC,CASSQATKGSYEQYF